A selection of T cell receptor beta chains follows, all from one sample in a study of OX40 agonist ivuxolimab in advanced cancers. Measured with immunoSEQ multiplex PCR; TCRdb has only the in-frame clones, and not every one. The sample holds roughly 90,000 clones, under 95% seen once. Sequencing was performed on CD4+ or CD8+ T cells sorted from blood, taken in a trial of the OX40 agonist ivuxolimab. The receptor source for this set is an adult with an advanced solid tumor such as melanoma, head and neck, liver or kidney cancer. CDR3s include the opening cysteine and the closing phenylalanine or tryptophan. A D gene is named only where the DNA matches it firmly. A clone size is listed for some rows: how often the clone was seen (once, few, many), or a class if it is expanded.

abundance	v_gene	j_gene	d_gene	CDR3nt	CDR3aa
.	TRBV9	TRBJ1-2	.	TGTGCCAGCAGCGTAGGGGGACATGACTATGGCTACACCTTC	CASSVGGHDYGYTF
once	TRBV9	TRBJ1-1	.	TGTGCCAGCAGCGTAGGTAGTAGGGGGTTCAACACTGAAGCTTTCTTT	CASSVGSRGFNTEAFF
.	TRBV30	TRBJ1-2	.	TGTGCCTGGAGTGTACCCTTGCTCAGTGGCTACACCTTC	CAWSVPLLSGYTF
.	TRBV4-3	TRBJ2-4	.	TGCGCCAGCAGCCAAGATTGGGGACCGAACATTCAGTACTTC	CASSQDWGPNIQYF
once	TRBV5-4	TRBJ1-2	.	TGTGCCAGCAGCTTGCGGCAGTCCTATGGCTACACCTTC	CASSLRQSYGYTF
.	TRBV9	TRBJ2-1	TRBD2	TGTGCCAGCAGCGTAGAATATGAGACTAGCGGGACGGATGAGCAGTTCTTC	CASSVEYETSGTDEQFF
.	TRBV4-1	TRBJ2-1	TRBD1	TGCGCCAGCAGCCAAGGACAGGGAGTTGGGAGGTTCTTC	CASSQGQGVGRFF
.	TRBV19	TRBJ1-5	TRBD1	TGTGCCAGTAGTGGCACCGGGACAGCAAATCAGCCCCAGCATTTT	CASSGTGTANQPQHF
.	TRBV5-1	TRBJ1-5	.	TGCGCCAGCAGCTGGGATAGCAATCAGCCCCAGCATTTT	CASSWDSNQPQHF
once	TRBV5-5	TRBJ1-6	.	TGTGCCAGCAGCTTAGGGGGGAAGAATTCACCCCTCCACTTT	CASSLGGKNSPLHF
.	TRBV29-1	TRBJ2-1	.	TGCAGCGCCAACGACGGAGTCTCTGAGCAGTTCTTC	CSANDGVSEQFF
.	TRBV28	TRBJ2-3	.	TGTGCCAGCATCGGACCACTTAGGACAGATACGCAGTATTTT	CASIGPLRTDTQYF
.	TRBV5-5	TRBJ1-4	.	TGTGCCAGCAGCTTGGTACGGGACGGGGATGAAAAACTGTTTTTT	CASSLVRDGDEKLFF
.	TRBV27	TRBJ2-3	TRBD2	TGTGCCAGCAGTCGGGGGGTAGCGGGGGTAGATACGCAGTATTTT	CASSRGVAGVDTQYF
.	TRBV10-2	TRBJ1-2	TRBD1	TGCGCCAGCAGTGTGGACAGGCAGGGGAACTATGGCTACACCTTC	CASSVDRQGNYGYTF
once	TRBV4-1	TRBJ2-1	TRBD1	TGCGCCAGCAGCCTATTCCAGGGGGCGGTGGATGAGCAGTTCTTC	CASSLFQGAVDEQFF
.	TRBV4-1	TRBJ2-7	TRBD1	TGCGCCAGCAGCCAAGTAGACAGGGGTGGCGACTACGAGCAGTACTTC	CASSQVDRGGDYEQYF
.	TRBV2	TRBJ1-3	TRBD1	TGTGCCAGCAGTGACACGACAGGGGAAGGAAACACCATATATTTT	CASSDTTGEGNTIYF
.	TRBV13	TRBJ2-1	TRBD2	TGTGCCAGCAGCCTACGGACTAGCGGTTACAATGAGCAGTTCTTC	CASSLRTSGYNEQFF
.	TRBV29-1	TRBJ2-7	TRBD1	TGCAGCGTTGGAGGTGCTGGGACAGCCCCCTACGAGCAGTACTTC	CSVGGAGTAPYEQYF
.	TRBV4-3	TRBJ2-5	.	TGCGCCAGCAGCCCTACTGGGGCCACGGGGGAGACCCAGTACTTC	CASSPTGATGETQYF
.	TRBV19	TRBJ1-2	.	TGTGCCAGTAGTATCGGAAACAGGGATGGCTACACCTTC	CASSIGNRDGYTF
.	TRBV2	TRBJ1-3	.	TGTGCCAGCCCGAGCTCTGGAAACACCATATATTTT	CASPSSGNTIYF
.	TRBV30	TRBJ2-7	.	TGTGCCTGGAGTTTTGGCGGCTCCTACGAGCAGTACTTC	CAWSFGGSYEQYF
.	TRBV7-6	TRBJ1-6	.	TGTGCCAGCAGCTTTGACTGGAGCCAGAATTCACCCCTCCACTTT	CASSFDWSQNSPLHF
.	TRBV6-1	TRBJ2-1	.	TGTGCCAGCAGGGAAGACTTCCACGATGAGCAGTTCTTC	CASREDFHDEQFF
.	TRBV27	TRBJ2-3	TRBD2	TGTGCCAGCAGTTTAAAAGCAGCGGGAGGGCCCACAGATACGCAGTATTTT	CASSLKAAGGPTDTQYF
.	TRBV27	TRBJ1-5	.	TGTGCCAGCAGTTACCGGGGCGGGGGCAATCAGCCCCAGCATTTT	CASSYRGGGNQPQHF
.	TRBV10-3	TRBJ2-1	.	TGTGCCATCAGTTCGGCGCGGGATGAGCAGTTCTTC	CAISSARDEQFF
.	TRBV27	TRBJ2-3	.	TGTGCCAGCAGTTTAGCGGTTCTTAGCACAGATACGCAGTATTTT	CASSLAVLSTDTQYF
.	TRBV9	TRBJ2-1	.	TGTGCCAGCAGCGTAGCTAGGGGGTACTACAATGAGCAGTTCTTC	CASSVARGYYNEQFF
.	TRBV6-6	TRBJ2-7	TRBD1	TGTGCCAGCAGCACTGGACAGGGGGCCTACGAGCAGTACTTC	CASSTGQGAYEQYF
.	TRBV5-1	TRBJ2-4	.	TGCGCCAGCAGCTTGGATTTTGCAGGGTCAGTAGACATTCAGTACTTC	CASSLDFAGSVDIQYF
.	TRBV27	TRBJ1-2	TRBD1	TGTGCCAGCAGTTTAGGCTTCGAGACAGGGGTATATGGCTACACCTTC	CASSLGFETGVYGYTF
.	TRBV19	TRBJ2-4	TRBD2	TGTGCCAGGACAAGCCGGGGGGAAAACATTCAGTACTTC	CARTSRGENIQYF
.	TRBV2	TRBJ2-1	TRBD2	TGTGCCAGCAGTCTCCGGCGGGAGGGCCCCGATGAGCAGTTCTTC	CASSLRREGPDEQFF
.	TRBV27	TRBJ1-1	TRBD1	TGTGCCAGCAGTCCAGGAGGGGAAGACAGGGCCCCTCTCGGGAACACTGAAGCTTTCTTT	CASSPGGEDRAPLGNTEAFF
.	TRBV27	TRBJ1-4	.	TGTGCCAGCAGAAAACCCGGGGCTAATGAAAAACTGTTTTTT	CASRKPGANEKLFF
.	TRBV27	TRBJ2-1	.	TGTGCCAGCAGTTTAACAGGGGAGGCCTACAATGAGCAGTTCTTC	CASSLTGEAYNEQFF
.	TRBV5-7	TRBJ1-4	TRBD1	TGTGCCAGCAGCTTGCACCAGGGGGCCGAAAAACTGTTTTTT	CASSLHQGAEKLFF